Following are 16 T cell receptor beta chains from one sample sequenced in a study of shared clonotypes between healthy human individuals. Measured with immunoSEQ multiplex PCR; TCRdb has only the in-frame clones, and not every one. This table has millions of clones, around nine tenths appearing once. The sample consisted of naive CD4+ T cells sorted from blood. As to subset: CD45RA+ positively selected. The receptors stem from a man between 18 and 29 years old in good health.

The chain couples TRBV15 to TRBJ2-4; D is undetermined. CDR1 LNHNV and CDR2 YYDKDF come from the germline V gene (reference sequence). Trimming took 3 bases from V and 2 from J, leaving 20 bases between them. The CDR3 is made up of 18 amino acids. The CDR3 DNA sequence: TGTGCCACCAGCAGTTTTCCGGGTAGCAGACTCTCCAAAAACATTCAGTACTTC. Amino acid sequence: CATSSFPGSRLSKNIQYF. Looking up the rest from reference TRBV15 and TRBJ2-4 gives the full variable domain: DAMVIQNPRYQVTQFGKPVTLSCSQTLNHNVMYWYQQKSSQAPKLLFHYYDKDFNNEADTPDNFQSRRPNTSFCFLDIRSPGLGDTAMYLCATSSFPGSRLSKNIQYFGAGTRLSVL.

The rearrangement joins TRBV19 to TRBJ1-6; D not resolved. V dropped 3 bases and J dropped 10 bases, with 16 bases sitting between them. Germline V lookup: CDR1 LNHDA, CDR2 SQIVND (reference sequence). CDR3 size: 15 residues. This CDR3 is CASSMRRVDASPLHF. The CDR3, as DNA: TGTGCCAGTAGTATGCGGAGGGTGGATGCATCACCCCTCCACTTT.

The rearrangement uses TRBV6-5 and TRBJ2-3; no clear D. The CDR3 sequence is 10 residues long. Trimming stripped 11 bases from V and 6 bases from J, with 9 bases between. CDR1 is MNHEY, CDR2 SVGAGI, per germline. In DNA, the CDR3 is TGTGCCCTGCGGCGTGATACGCAGTATTTT. Translation: CALRRDTQYF.

V gene TRBV18 combines with J gene TRBJ2-7; a weak D match, TRBD1 (5 bases). Germline CDR1 and CDR2: KGHSH and LQKENI. V shed 4 bases and J shed 5 bases, with 15 bases lying between them. CDR3 length equals 14 residues. CDR3 residues: CASSLYRHGHEQYF. In DNA, the CDR3 is TGTGCCAGCTCACTATACAGGCACGGCCACGAGCAGTACTTC.

V usage is TRBV7-8 and J usage is TRBJ2-3; 10 bases align to TRBD2. Unmatched junction bases numbered 6, after V lost 3 bases and J lost 0 bases. The CDR3 length is 17 residues. Germline loops: CDR1 SGHVS, CDR2 FQNEAQ. The CDR3 sequence: CASSFLAGGLSTDTQYF. CDR3 sequence (DNA): TGTGCCAGCAGCTTCTTAGCGGGAGGACTGAGCACAGATACGCAGTATTTT.

The chain uses TRBV6-6 and TRBJ2-2; unclear D gene. Trimming pared 5 bases from V and 8 bases from J, leaving 6 bases between. This CDR3 has 11 residues. The germline V gene has CDR1 MNHNY and CDR2 SVGAGI (reference sequence). This CDR3 reads CASSTSGELFF. As DNA, the CDR3 is TGTGCCAGCAGTACCTCAGGGGAGCTGTTTTTT.

The chain employs TRBV7-2 and TRBJ2-3, with TRBD2 matching over 7 bases. The ends lost 6 bases at V and 1 base at J; junction bases unmatched: 4. Germline values: CDR1 SGHTA, CDR2 FQGNSA. This CDR3 has 14 amino acids. CDR3 in DNA: TGTGCCAGCAGTTCGGGGGGTGGCACAGATACGCAGTATTTT. Residues: CASSSGGGTDTQYF.

V and J are TRBV18 and TRBJ2-5; the D is unclear. This CDR3 is built from 16 residues. Germline V lookup: CDR1 KGHSH, CDR2 LQKENI. Trimming stripped 3 bases from V and 2 bases from J, with 16 bases between. The CDR3 DNA reads TGTGCCAGCTCACCTCGCACAACCCGACTGCAAGAGACCCAGTACTTC. This sequence encodes CASSPRTTRLQETQYF.

Only a few counts were recorded for this clone. The junction departs from germline at one end; a sequencing error may be responsible. The rearrangement links TRBV20-1 to TRBJ1-2; D is unclear. CDR1 and CDR2 (germline): DFQATT, SNEGSKA (reference sequence). The CDR3 spans 11 residues. CDR3 coding DNA: TGCAGTGCTAGAGATGGTGCAGAACACCGCTTC. It encodes CSARDGAEHRF.

The genes are TRBV19 and TRBJ1-1; D ambiguous. V was clipped by 3 bases and J by 6 bases, with 8 bases between them. This CDR3 spans 12 amino acids. Germline V gene lookup returns CDR1 LNHDA and CDR2 SQIVND (reference sequence). CDR3 bases: TGTGCCAGTAGTATTGCGGCGGCTGAAGCTTTCTTT. This codes for CASSIAAAEAFF.

J is TRBJ1-4 and V is TRBV2; 7 bases are shared with TRBD1. The CDR3 is 14 amino acids. Looked up from germline, CDR1 is SNHLY and CDR2 is FYNNEI. With 6 bases clipped from V and 8 bases from J, the junction kept 9 bases outside the gene matches. CDR3 amino acids: CASRTRDSGEKLFF. CDR3 sequence (DNA): TGTGCCAGCAGGACAAGGGACAGTGGGGAAAAACTGTTTTTT.

V and J are TRBV19 and TRBJ2-3; 11 nucleotides agree with TRBD2. Germline CDR1 reads LNHDA; CDR2 reads SQIVND (reference sequence). CDR3 length: 19 amino acids. J gave up 4 bases and V 6 bases, and 18 bases lay outside the gene matches. Written as DNA, the CDR3 is TGTGCCAGTAGCATTGCAGGGCTTAGCGGGAGGGCCGTGGCAGATACGCAGTATTTT. This gives the protein CASSIAGLSGRAVADTQYF.

V is TRBV15 and J is TRBJ2-3; D may correspond to TRBD1 or TRBD2 (5 bases each). Trimming stripped 1 base from V and 0 bases from J, with 11 bases between. CDR1 LNHNV and CDR2 YYDKDF come from the germline V gene (reference sequence). The length of the CDR3 is 16 residues. CDR3 sequence (DNA): TGTGCCACCAGCAGAGGGGGCCTAGCTAGCACAGATACGCAGTATTTT. This sequence encodes CATSRGGLASTDTQYF. The full variable domain, with the rest looked up from reference TRBV15 and TRBJ2-3, is DAMVIQNPRYQVTQFGKPVTLSCSQTLNHNVMYWYQQKSSQAPKLLFHYYDKDFNNEADTPDNFQSRRPNTSFCFLDIRSPGLGDTAMYLCATSRGGLASTDTQYFGPGTRLTVL.

CDR3 DNA sequence: TGTGCCAGCAGTCGACAGGGGAGGGATAATTCACCCCTCCACTTT. It encodes CASSRQGRDNSPLHF. This chain links TRBV6-5 with TRBJ1-6; 8 nucleotides line up with TRBD1. J was trimmed by 5 bases and V by 5 bases; bases with no gene match: 5. The CDR3 loop spans 15 amino acids. Germline V gene data show CDR1 as MNHEY and CDR2 as SVGAGI.

This chain uses TRBV6-1 with TRBJ2-3, with a weak D call TRBD2 (6 bases). This CDR3 region has 16 residues. CDR1 is MNHNS, CDR2 SASEGT, per germline. V was clipped by 2 bases and J by 0 bases, with 12 bases between them. The CDR3 region has the DNA TGTGCCAGCAGTGAAATGGCTAGCGTAAGCACAGATACGCAGTATTTT. Protein sequence: CASSEMASVSTDTQYF.

Worth noting for this clone: One end of the junction is discordant with germline, which a read error may explain. The V call is TRBV7-7, the J call TRBJ2-5; TRBD1 might be the D (5 bases). This CDR3 is 18 amino acids long. CDR1 SSHAT and CDR2 FNYEAQ come from the germline V gene (reference sequence). The CDR3 coding sequence is TGTGCTAGCAGCCCGAAGGGTAGCAGGGTAGGTCTAGAAGAGACCCAGTACTTC. Its protein product is CASSPKGSRVGLEETQYF.